This TCR beta chain was captured by sequencing in a study of T-cell memory formation after mild COVID-19 (dated by TCRdb to the early 2020s). Background on the whole study: TCR sequence clusters from the two donors were largely donor specific. T-cell clones expanding and contracting after mild COVID-19 in two donors were tracked by longitudinal TCRalpha and TCRbeta repertoire sequencing. The cohort comprised two young, previously healthy adult volunteers, one female and one male. Broad study findings and their caveats: From day 15 to 85, contracting clones showed balanced CD4/CD8 phenotypes, whereas a second wave of clones that expanded from day 15 to 37 leaned towards CD4+. The second-wave clones that peaked on day 37 were not confirmed to be SARS-CoV-2 specific. Only two mild cases were covered in the study, and larger cohorts including severe cases with pre-infection samples were considered necessary. Contracting CD4+ clones were found mainly in CM and EM memory subsets, while CD8+ clones were enriched in EMRA. Some responding clones were found in pre-infection memory, which suggests that pre-existing cross-reactive memory T cells took part in the SARS-CoV-2 response.

Data came from an Illumina NovaSeq 6000. TCRalpha and TCRbeta cDNA libraries were built by 5'RACE with constant-segment primers, adding sample barcodes and unique molecular identifiers. Trizol reagent was used to extract RNA from every sample. The libraries were amplified in two PCR steps, and the second step added a second sample barcode and Illumina TruSeq adapters. The libraries were sequenced on an Illumina NovaSeq using 2 x 150 bp paired-end reads. In the source study's methods: The reads were demultiplexed and collapsed into UMI-guided consensus sequences using migec v1.2.7. With mixcr v2.1.11, UMI consensuses were aligned to TRA and TRB V and J templates and assembled into clonotypes. Expanded or contracted clonotypes were those called significant by both edgeR and NoisET, with noise models trained on biological replicates. edgeR calls used a false discovery rate-adjusted p below 0.01 and a log2 fold-change threshold of 1. As an exploratory analysis of dynamics, max-normalized trajectories of the 1000 most abundant clonotypes were examined with PCA combined with hierarchical clustering. Separately sequenced CD4+ and CD8+ repertoires were used to assign a CD4 or CD8 phenotype to each responding clone. TCRdb reprocessing: public reads trimmed at Q25 with fastp, clones called with MiXCR, in-frame beta chains kept. Under each unique CDR3 protein, matching rows form one entry showing the most common genes and DNA. Here the V and J calls rest on TCRdb's processing, not on the authors' analysis. The sample records around 440,000 distinct CDR3 sequences, 18% of which are singletons. More than 9% of the sample comes from the top ten.

Ficoll-Paque density gradient centrifugation was used to isolate PBMCs. V lost 0 bases and J lost 4 bases, and the count of bases not matched to a germline gene is 5. The germline V gene sets CDR1 to MGHRA and CDR2 to YSYEKL. There are 15 amino acids in the CDR3, from cysteine to phenylalanine inclusive. Just the 45-base CDR3 DNA is kept, in frame starting at base 1. A few counts support this clonotype. Its antigen is not yet known. No base quality values were provided; no much bigger clone lies one nucleotide off. The sequence came from an adult woman who had mild COVID-19 (a few samples of this study predate the infection). The sample titles of this study are shuffled in the database, so cell type and time point are left out; the donor was told from shared clones. The sequenced sample was PBMCs or a T cell subset sorted from them (not recorded which). The sequence is built from TRBV4-1 and TRBJ1-2, and 7 junction bases match TRBD1. The CDR3 in this case is CASSQETGASYGYTF. The sequenced DNA is TGCGCCAGCAGCCAAGAAACAGGGGCCAGCTATGGCTACACCTTC.